This section outlines one T cell receptor (beta chain) sequence together with its context. Its antigen is undetermined. The CDR3 runs to 12 residues. CDR1 LNHDA and CDR2 SQIVND come from the germline V gene (reference sequence). Trimming shortened V by 5 bases and J by 9 bases, and 11 bases separated the two germline ends. Described treatment: oral pan-JAK inhibitor, 5-10 mg twice daily. Isolated RNA was reverse transcribed into cDNA used as the sequencing template. TCRdb's copy holds only in-frame clones and misses some; the assay was immunoSEQ multiplex PCR. The repertoire holds fewer than 150,000 clones, with about three fifths as singletons. This sample stems from a study of CD8+ T cells in alopecia areata. General study results and limits: Because of a solitary nonresponder, the connection of baseline CD8+ expansion to response stays uncertain. Significant decreases in scalp clonality and expanded CD8+ clones followed tofacitinib treatment.

The J gene is TRBJ1-5, the V gene TRBV19; D is unresolved. The sequence was obtained from a human donor with alopecia areata. The input for sequencing was CD8+ T cells sorted from blood, taken at week 4, from a patient treated with tofacitinib. Written as DNA, the CDR3 is TGTGCCAGTAGTCAGGCCTCTGGGCCCCAGCATTTT. Its translation is CASSQASGPQHF. The full variable domain, rest sourced from reference TRBV19 and TRBJ1-5, is DGGITQSPKYLFRKEGQNVTLSCEQNLNHDAMYWYRQDPGQGLRLIYYSQIVNDFQKGDIAEGYSVSREKKESFPLTVTSAQKNPTAFYLCASSQASGPQHFGDGTRLSIL.